This T cell receptor (beta chain) appears in the sequencing data of a study of beta chain features in type 1 diabetes. Expressed TCRB transcripts were sequenced after all isolated RNA was converted to cDNA. Average reads for naive, central memory and regulatory T cell samples were about 4 million. Profiled with immunoSEQ multiplex PCR; TCRdb holds only in-frame clones, not every one. Counted here are 200,000 to 250,000 clones, about a tenth occurring once; the ten biggest clones make up 1% to 1.5%. Per donor, one heparinised blood draw averaged about 116 mL. Sorted cells reached over 95% purity in every population. Points from the study as a whole: Type 1 diabetes patients had fewer VDJ junction insertions and more deletions.

This CDR3 has 12 amino acids. The germline V gene encodes CDR1 SGHVS and CDR2 FNYEAQ. V lost 5 bases to trimming and J lost 4 bases, with 8 bases between them. This clone was recorded many times. Antigen specificity is unknown. This rearrangement joins TRBV7-6 to TRBJ1-2; D remains ambiguous. This TCR derives from a man between 18 and 29 years old in good health. Sequenced input: central memory CD4+ T cells from blood. Written as DNA, the CDR3 is TGTGCCAGCAGCAACCGCGGCTATGGCTACACCTTC. As protein: CASSNRGYGYTF.